This TCR beta chain comes out of a study of cytomegalovirus exposure and HLA in healthy donors. Comment on this clone: The antigen is not known.

Study observations and caveats: Earlier findings revealed that most TCR beta V segments proved productive either about 87% or about 30% of the time. In vitro checks showed that three CMV-associated chains really do target CMV antigens.

PCR involved 60 Vbeta and 13 Jbeta primers. Here immunoSEQ multiplex PCR was the method, and the copy in TCRdb shows in-frame clones only, minus some. Of some 180,000 clones listed, 65% to 90% are singletons. Donors in the study were healthy people who gave bone marrow. While unrecorded immune exposures were likely, the donors were nominally healthy when sampled. CDR1 is MNHEY, CDR2 SMNVEV, per germline (reference sequence). The junction had 18 bases not matched to a gene; V was cut back by 3 bases and J by 2 bases. The CDR3 contains 19 residues. The source of this sequence is a male donor in good health and CMV-seronegative. Source material: PBMCs. The rearrangement links TRBV27 to TRBJ2-7, with TRBD1 matching 8 bases. The CDR3 DNA is TGTGCCAGCAGTTTGTTCTCCCCAGGGGGCCCCCTCTTAACCTACGAGCAGTACTTC. Translating gives CASSLFSPGGPLLTYEQYF.